These 18 T cell receptor beta chains were sequenced from one sample in a study of neurological immune-mediated disorders. TCRdb processed the 5' RACE reads anew with MiXCR; each CDR3 protein has one entry. This table has tens of thousands of distinct CDR3 sequences, around 3.7% appearing once. Sequenced material: PBMCs. Source of these receptors: a man aged 40-49 years with multiple sclerosis.

This clonotype was detected many times. A junction boundary mismatches the germline segment, possibly from a read error. V and J are TRBV29-1 and TRBJ2-3, with TRBD1 matching over 7 bases. CDR1 and CDR2 from the germline V gene are SQVTM and ANQGSEA. The CDR3 runs 13 residues. The CDR3 sequence: CSASRDSIDTQYF. CDR3 DNA: TGCAGCGCCAGTCGGGACAGCATAGATACGCAGTATTTT.

This clonotype has a count of ten or more. The gene calls are TRBV20-1 and TRBJ2-3; 7 nucleotides align to TRBD2. There are 15 residues in the CDR3. Germline loops: CDR1 DFQATT, CDR2 SNEGSKA (reference sequence). Trimming took 0 bases from V and 8 from J; bases not matched to a gene: 11. The CDR3 here is CSARDRVTSLATQYF. In nucleotides, the CDR3 is TGCAGTGCTAGAGATCGGGTGACTAGCCTCGCTACGCAGTATTTT.

This clonotype was observed at least ten times. This chain uses TRBV6-5 with TRBJ1-2, with a possible D match to TRBD1 (5 bases). Germline V gene sequence: CDR1 MNHEY, CDR2 SVGAGI. Trimming left V 6 bases short and J 4 bases short, with 9 bases between. The length of the CDR3 is 12 residues. CDR3 nucleotides: TGTGCCAGCAGCCTGAGGGGCTATGGCTACACCTTC. It specifies CASSLRGYGYTF.

This clonotype has ten or more counts. The rearrangement joins TRBV5-1 to TRBJ2-2; unclear D gene. Germline CDR1 and CDR2: SGHRS and YFSETQ. V gave up 1 base and J gave up 6 bases, with 7 bases separating them. The CDR3 extends over 13 amino acids. CDR3 bases: TGCGCCAGCAGCTTGAAGGGCTCCGGGGAGCTGTTTTTT. Encoded protein: CASSLKGSGELFF.

This clonotype was recorded at least ten times. This chain uses TRBV7-9 with TRBJ2-5; D remains ambiguous. The V end was cut by 1 base, the J end by 2 bases, with 8 bases between. Per germline, CDR1 SEHNR and CDR2 FQNEAQ (reference sequence). This CDR3 spans 14 amino acids. In DNA form, the CDR3 reads TGTGCCAGCAGCTTAGGTCACCAGCAAGAGACCCAGTACTTC. This codes for CASSLGHQQETQYF.

This clonotype was counted a few times. The CDR3 coding sequence is TGTGCCAGTAGTGTTGGGACAAATGCTGAAGCTTTCTTT. It translates to CASSVGTNAEAFF. V is TRBV19 and J is TRBJ1-1; perhaps TRBD1 as D (6 bases). The CDR3 is 13 amino acids. V lost 5 bases and J 6 bases, leaving 13 bases between the germline ends. CDR1 LNHDA and CDR2 SQIVND come from the germline V gene (reference sequence).

This clonotype was seen repeatedly, ten times or more. The V and J genes are TRBV25-1 and TRBJ2-5; TRBD1 agrees at 10 bases. CDR1 MGHDK and CDR2 SYGVNS come from the germline V gene. Losses at the gene ends were 7 bases for V and 1 base for J; bases not matched to a gene: 12. The CDR3 covers 17 residues. The CDR3 nucleotides are TGTGCCAGCACTCCTTTCGCAGGGGACAGGGGCCAAGAGACCCAGTACTTC. This translates into CASTPFAGDRGQETQYF.

This clonotype was observed at least ten times. The rearrangement joins TRBV10-2 to TRBJ1-6; D is undetermined. Per the germline V gene, CDR1 is WSHSY and CDR2 is SAAADI. The length of the CDR3 is 13 residues. Trimming took off 7 bases at V and 12 bases at J, with 16 bases between the two ends. CDR3 coding DNA: TGCGCCAGCACGGGAGGGAGTACGATACCCCTCCACTTT. This codes for CASTGGSTIPLHF.

This clonotype showed up many times. The chain is built from TRBV6-1 and TRBJ1-5, with unresolved D. The CDR3 sequence is 13 residues long. V lost 6 bases and J 6 bases, leaving 12 bases between the germline ends. Germline-derived CDR1 and CDR2 are MNHNS and SASEGT. CDR3 DNA: TGTGCCAGCAGCTCGGAGCCGCTTCAGCCCCAGCATTTT. This codes for CASSSEPLQPQHF.

This clonotype was counted at least ten times. V usage is TRBV5-1 and J usage is TRBJ2-1; 12 bases match TRBD2. The CDR3 consists of 15 residues. Germline V lookup: CDR1 SGHRS, CDR2 YFSETQ. V was clipped by 3 bases and J by 4 bases; unmatched bases: 2. CDR3 region: CASSSSGGGYNEQFF. The CDR3 nucleotides read TGCGCCAGCAGCTCTAGCGGGGGGGGATACAATGAGCAGTTCTTC.

This clonotype was recorded many times. The V call is TRBV12-3 or TRBV12-4, the J call TRBJ2-7; D ambiguous. The length of the CDR3 is 11 residues. V gave up 4 bases and J gave up 0 bases, with 1 base separating them. In nucleotides, the CDR3 is TGTGCCAGCAGTTCCTCCTACGAGCAGTACTTC. It translates to CASSSSYEQYF.

This clonotype was seen at least ten times. The chain carries TRBV29-1 and TRBJ2-5; 13 positions match TRBD2. The CDR3 runs to 15 residues. The ends lost 5 bases at V and 1 base at J; junction bases unmatched: 4. The V gene's germline CDR1 is SQVTM and CDR2 ANQGSEA. CDR3 sequence (DNA): TGCAGCGTTCCAACTAGCGGGGGGGGCCAAGAGACCCAGTACTTC. Residues: CSVPTSGGGQETQYF.

This clonotype was seen a handful of times. A much larger clone differs by one base, so this may be a read error. V is TRBV13 and J is TRBJ2-5, with a tentative D call TRBD2 (5 bases). Germline V gene data show CDR1 as PRHDT and CDR2 as FYEKMQ (reference sequence). CDR3 length: 12 amino acids. The CDR3 DNA follows: TGTGCCAGCAGCTTACGGGGAGAGAACCAGTACTTC. It encodes CASSLRGENQYF.

In this sample, this clonotype turned up many times. The chain combines TRBV12-3 or TRBV12-4 with TRBJ2-7; TRBD1 or TRBD2 may be the D gene (5 bases each). CDR3 length equals 14 residues. The V end lost 1 base, the J end lost 4 bases, and 11 bases lay between the germline ends. The CDR3 nucleotides read TGTGCCAGCAGTTTAGGGGGGACGACTTACGAGCAGTACTTC. This encodes CASSLGGTTYEQYF.

At least ten counts were recorded for this clonotype. The chain uses TRBV20-1 and TRBJ1-2, with D possibly being TRBD1 (5 bases). V was trimmed by 1 base and J by 4 bases, leaving 13 bases between them. Germline CDR1 DFQATT, CDR2 SNEGSKA (reference sequence). The CDR3 totals 14 residues. The DNA for the CDR3 is TGCAGTGCTAGAGCCCGGCAGGGTCTCTATGGCTACACCTTC. It translates to CSARARQGLYGYTF.

This clonotype came up many times. The rearrangement joins TRBV5-5 to TRBJ1-3; D is undetermined. CDR1 and CDR2 (germline): SGHKS, YYEKEE (reference sequence). The CDR3 covers 12 residues. V was trimmed by 4 bases and J by 7 bases, leaving 9 bases between them. In DNA form, the CDR3 reads TGTGCCAGCAGCCTCCCCGAGAACACCATATATTTT. Translation gives CASSLPENTIYF.

About this clonotype: A much larger clonotype is one base distant, so this may be a read error. The chain employs TRBV7-9 and TRBJ2-2; no clear D gene. The CDR3 extends over 17 amino acids. Trimming pared 1 base from V and 0 bases from J, leaving 12 bases between. CDR1 is SEHNR and CDR2 is FQNEAQ in the germline V gene (reference sequence). The CDR3 nucleotides read TGTGCCAGCAGCTTAGGTCACCCCGATACGAACACCGGGGAGCTGTTTTTT. This codes for CASSLGHPDTNTGELFF.

This clonotype was counted ten times or more. V gene TRBV12-3 or TRBV12-4 combines with J gene TRBJ1-5; possible D gene TRBD1, 5 bases. CDR3 length: 13 amino acids. Trimming removed 5 bases from V and 10 bases from J, with 15 bases in between. The chain's CDR3 is CASSTRQSQPQHF. As DNA, the CDR3 is TGTGCCAGCAGTACCCGACAGTCCCAACCCCAGCATTTT.